This T cell receptor beta chain came from a study of technical replicates of blood from four donors. Only in-frame clones appear in the TCRdb table, and some are missing; sequencing was by immunoSEQ multiplex PCR. The sample consists of over 55,000 clones, around 90% of them appearing once. The CDR3 runs 14 residues. V was clipped by 5 bases and J by 12 bases, with 17 bases between them. Germline CDR1 MNHEY, CDR2 SVGAGI. The chain is built from TRBV6-5 and TRBJ1-6; no reliable D call. This sequence was found in a human donor in good health. Some clones in this sample may be carry-over from other donors' samples. Sequencing was performed on PBMCs. In DNA form, the CDR3 reads TGTGCCAGCAGTCAAACTCCGGTCCTTCAACCCCTCCACTTT. It is translated as CASSQTPVLQPLHF.